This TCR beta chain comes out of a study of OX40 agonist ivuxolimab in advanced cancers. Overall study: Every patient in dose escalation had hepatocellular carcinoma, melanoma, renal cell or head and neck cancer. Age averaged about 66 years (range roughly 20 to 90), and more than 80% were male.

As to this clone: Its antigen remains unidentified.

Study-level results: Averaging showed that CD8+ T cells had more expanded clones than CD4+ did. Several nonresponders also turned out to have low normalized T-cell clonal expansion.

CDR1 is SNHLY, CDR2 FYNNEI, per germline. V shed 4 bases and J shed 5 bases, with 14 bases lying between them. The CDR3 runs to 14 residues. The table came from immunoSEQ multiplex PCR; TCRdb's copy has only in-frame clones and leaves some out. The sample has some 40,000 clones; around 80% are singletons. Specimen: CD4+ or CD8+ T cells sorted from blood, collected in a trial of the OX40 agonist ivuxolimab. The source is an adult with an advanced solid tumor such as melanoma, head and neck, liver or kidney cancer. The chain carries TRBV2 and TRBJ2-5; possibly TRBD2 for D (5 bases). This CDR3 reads CASSAKGVRETQYF. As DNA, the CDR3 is TGTGCCAGCAGTGCAAAGGGAGTTCGGGAGACCCAGTACTTC.